These T cell receptor beta chains were read from a single sample in a study of T-cell reconstitution after alpha-beta-depleted transplantation in children. TCRdb redid the calling of the PCR reads with MiXCR, one entry per CDR3 protein. In the table there are about 980,000 distinct CDR3 sequences, around 30% of which are singletons. Material: PBMCs, mostly from graft donor cells, obtained 360 days after TCRalphabeta/CD19-depleted stem cell transplant. The receptors were gathered from a boy under three years old who had a stem cell transplant for SCID, so the T cells may come from the graft donor. Both conserved end residues are part of each CDR3. The D gene is left open where the match is weak. Size is stated for part of the rows, as once, few or many counts, or as a class when the clone is expanded.

cdr3_aa	cdr3_nt	d_call	v_call	clone_size	j_call
CASSQDILAGYNEQFF	TGCGCCAGCAGCCAAGATATCCTAGCGGGCTACAATGAGCAGTTCTTC	TRBD2	TRBV4-1	NA	TRBJ2-1
CSARDEGGRGTDTQYF	TGCAGTGCTAGAGATGAAGGGGGGCGTGGGACAGATACGCAGTATTTT	NA	TRBV20-1	NA	TRBJ2-3
CASSFLDRGDEKLFF	TGTGCCAGCAGCTTCCTGGACAGGGGGGACGAAAAACTGTTTTTT	TRBD1	TRBV7-8	few	TRBJ1-4
CASRGDSPQITDTQYF	TGTGCCAGCAGGGGGGACAGCCCACAGATCACAGATACGCAGTATTTT	TRBD1	TRBV5-5	NA	TRBJ2-3
CASSSVLAGPYEQYF	TGTGCCAGCAGTTCGGTCCTCGCGGGCCCCTACGAGCAGTACTTC	NA	TRBV28	few	TRBJ2-7
CASSYGLAGGPKPTGELFF	TGTGCCAGCAGCTACGGACTAGCGGGGGGGCCAAAACCCACCGGGGAGCTGTTTTTT	TRBD2	TRBV5-4	NA	TRBJ2-2
CASSTGLLNEKLFF	TGCGCCAGCAGCACCGGACTGCTGAATGAAAAACTGTTTTTT	NA	TRBV5-1	NA	TRBJ1-4
CASSSRTLYGGPYNEQFF	TGCGCCAGCAGCTCACGAACCCTTTACGGGGGCCCCTACAATGAGCAGTTCTTC	NA	TRBV5-1	NA	TRBJ2-1
CSALDRSGNTIYF	TGCAGTGCGTTGGACAGGTCTGGAAACACCATATATTTT	TRBD1	TRBV20-1	few	TRBJ1-3
CASSPLINQETQYF	TGTGCCAGCAGCCCACTCATAAACCAAGAGACCCAGTACTTC	NA	TRBV5-5	many	TRBJ2-5
CASTGPPRDRGYTDTQYF	TGTGCCAGCACCGGGCCCCCCCGGGACAGGGGATACACAGATACGCAGTATTTT	TRBD1	TRBV2	few	TRBJ2-3
CASSVTGLRGYTF	TGTGCCAGCAGTGTAACGGGGCTTCGGGGCTACACCTTC	NA	TRBV2	few	TRBJ1-2
CASSQDPWGNYGYTF	TGTGCCAGCAGCCAAGATCCGTGGGGGAACTATGGCTACACCTTC	NA	TRBV3-1	NA	TRBJ1-2
CASSQGQRVVTDTQYF	TGCGCCAGCAGCCAAGGTCAGCGGGTGGTAACAGATACGCAGTATTTT	NA	TRBV4-1	NA	TRBJ2-3
CASSRDGPNEKLFF	TGTGCCAGCAGCAGGGACGGACCCAATGAAAAACTGTTTTTT	NA	TRBV6-2/TRBV6-3	NA	TRBJ1-4
CASSDFVGWAGTNEKLFF	TGCGCCAGCAGTGACTTTGTGGGCTGGGCGGGGACGAATGAAAAACTGTTTTTT	NA	TRBV10-2	NA	TRBJ1-4
CASSLSTSYPYEQYF	TGCGCCAGCAGCTTATCGACTAGCTATCCCTACGAGCAGTACTTC	TRBD2	TRBV5-1	NA	TRBJ2-7
CASRRDRGRGYEQYF	TGTGCCAGCAGGCGGGACAGGGGGCGAGGCTACGAGCAGTACTTC	TRBD1	TRBV12-3/TRBV12-4	NA	TRBJ2-7
CASSYRAGGPLQETQYF	TGTGCCAGCAGTTACCGCGCGGGGGGACCCCTTCAAGAGACCCAGTACTTC	TRBD2	TRBV6-5	NA	TRBJ2-5
CASRKSGTGGQPQHF	TGTGCCAGCAGAAAATCGGGGACCGGGGGTCAGCCCCAGCATTTT	NA	TRBV6-1	once	TRBJ1-5
CASSLYGELNNEQFF	TGTGCCAGCAGCTTATACGGCGAACTTAACAATGAGCAGTTCTTC	NA	TRBV13	few	TRBJ2-1
CASSPQRLAGSYEQYF	TGTGCCAGCAGCCCCCAGAGACTAGCGGGCTCCTACGAGCAGTACTTC	TRBD2	TRBV3-1	NA	TRBJ2-7
CASSFGLAGISWNTGELFF	TGTGCCAGCAGTTTTGGGCTAGCGGGGATTTCATGGAACACCGGGGAGCTGTTTTTT	TRBD2	TRBV28	NA	TRBJ2-2
CSARKGSARGEQYF	TGCAGTGCTAGAAAAGGGTCGGCAAGGGGTGAGCAGTACTTC	NA	TRBV20-1	NA	TRBJ2-7
CASSYSISGSLSYNEQFF	TGTGCCAGCAGTTACTCGATCTCGGGGAGTCTCTCCTACAATGAGCAGTTCTTC	NA	TRBV6-5	NA	TRBJ2-1
CAISGDRGLETQYF	TGTGCCATCAGTGGGGACAGGGGGCTTGAGACCCAGTACTTC	TRBD1	TRBV10-3	NA	TRBJ2-5
CASSVGASGSYEQYF	TGTGCCAGCAGTGTGGGCGCTAGCGGGTCCTACGAGCAGTACTTC	TRBD2	TRBV12-3/TRBV12-4	few	TRBJ2-7
CASSLVDLTGGDYEQYF	TGTGCCAGCAGCTTAGTCGATCTTACAGGGGGCGACTACGAGCAGTACTTC	TRBD1	TRBV7-9	NA	TRBJ2-7